This TCR beta chain was retrieved from a study of response to subunit inactivated influenza vaccine (dated by TCRdb to 2017 to 2018). Concerning the study at large: Deep quantitative T cell receptor repertoire profiling was used in the study to track responses to a trivalent subunit inactivated influenza vaccine. General conclusions and limits of the study: The authors suggested that each seasonal influenza vaccination may recruit only a limited number of new T cells.

The library was made by RT-PCR. Reads for this sample came from an Illumina HiSeq 2500. The raw public reads went through TCRdb reprocessing: fastp at Q25, MiXCR clone calling, in-frame beta chains kept. Each record represents a unique CDR3 protein, reported with the most common genes and DNA among its rows. Recorded for this sample are 600,000 to 850,000 distinct CDR3 sequences; approximately 15% of them occurred a single time. Of the sample, approximately 7.6% falls within the top ten clones. To note about this clonotype: Its antigen specificity is not known. Base qualities are not recorded, but no much larger clone differs from it by a single base.

Including cysteine and phenylalanine, the CDR3 has 15 amino acids. The retained sequence is limited to the CDR3, 45 bases, with the frame set at the first base. At the junction V is shortened by 4 bases and J by 5 bases, with 14 bases in between. CDR1 and CDR2 are read off the germline V gene (reference sequence) as SEHNR and FQNEAQ. The sequencing used PBMCs from blood, collected 14 to 15 days before vaccination. The receptor was derived from a man aged 45-65 years who received an inactivated influenza vaccine. Donor details come from another sample of the same person, matched by shared clones. The V and J segments used are TRBV7-9 and TRBJ2-2; the D gene cannot be named for sure. In nucleotide form, the sequence is TGTGCCAGCAGCTCGAAGGGTTCCAGAACCGGGGAGCTGTTTTTT. Translated, this gives CASSSKGSRTGELFF.